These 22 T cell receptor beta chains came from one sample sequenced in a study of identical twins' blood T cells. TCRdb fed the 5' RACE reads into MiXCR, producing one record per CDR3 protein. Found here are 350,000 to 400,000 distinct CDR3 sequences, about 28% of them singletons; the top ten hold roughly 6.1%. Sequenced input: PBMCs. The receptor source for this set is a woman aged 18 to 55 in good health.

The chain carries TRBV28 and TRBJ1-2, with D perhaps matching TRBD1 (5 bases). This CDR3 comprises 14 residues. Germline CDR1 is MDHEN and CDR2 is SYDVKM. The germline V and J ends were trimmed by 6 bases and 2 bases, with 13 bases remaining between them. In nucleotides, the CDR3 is TGTGCCAGCAGGCCAATGACAGCGAACTATGGCTACACCTTC. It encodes CASRPMTANYGYTF.

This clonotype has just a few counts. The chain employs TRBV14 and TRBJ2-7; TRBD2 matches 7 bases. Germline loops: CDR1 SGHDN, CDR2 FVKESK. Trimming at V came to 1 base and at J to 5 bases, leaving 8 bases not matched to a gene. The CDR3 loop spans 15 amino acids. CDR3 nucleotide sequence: TGTGCCAGCAGCCAAGGACTAGCCGTTTCGCACGAGCAGTACTTC. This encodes CASSQGLAVSHEQYF.

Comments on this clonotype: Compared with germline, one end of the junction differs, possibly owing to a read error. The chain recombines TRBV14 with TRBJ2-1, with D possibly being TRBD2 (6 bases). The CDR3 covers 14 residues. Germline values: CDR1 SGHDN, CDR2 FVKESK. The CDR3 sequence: CASSQRDSHNEQFF. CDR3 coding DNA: TGTGCCAGCAGCCAACGGGACTCCCACAATGAGCAGTTCTTC.

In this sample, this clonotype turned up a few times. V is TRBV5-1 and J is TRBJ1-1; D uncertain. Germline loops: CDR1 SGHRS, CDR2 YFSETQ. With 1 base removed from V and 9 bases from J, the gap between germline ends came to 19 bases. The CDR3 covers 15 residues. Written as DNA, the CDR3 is TGCGCCAGCAGCTTGTTAAATCGTACGGATAAAAAAGCTTTCTTT. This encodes CASSLLNRTDKKAFF.

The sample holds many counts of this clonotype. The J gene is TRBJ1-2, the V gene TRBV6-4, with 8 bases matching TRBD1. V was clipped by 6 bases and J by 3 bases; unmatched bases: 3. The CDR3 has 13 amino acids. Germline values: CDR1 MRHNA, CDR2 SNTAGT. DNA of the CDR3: TGTGCCAGCAGCGCGACAGGGGACTATGGCTACACCTTC. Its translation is CASSATGDYGYTF.

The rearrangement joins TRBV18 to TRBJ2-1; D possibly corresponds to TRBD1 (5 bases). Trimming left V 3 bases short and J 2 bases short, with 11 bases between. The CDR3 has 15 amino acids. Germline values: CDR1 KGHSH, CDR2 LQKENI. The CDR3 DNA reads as TGTGCCAGCTCACCTCAGGGTCGCGCCTACAATGAGCAGTTCTTC. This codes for CASSPQGRAYNEQFF.

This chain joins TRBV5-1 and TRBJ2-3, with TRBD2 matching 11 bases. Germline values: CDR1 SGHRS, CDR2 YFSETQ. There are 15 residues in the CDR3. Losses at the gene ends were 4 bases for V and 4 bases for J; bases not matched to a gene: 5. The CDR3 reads CASSGTSGNADTQYF. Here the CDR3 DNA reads TGCGCCAGCAGCGGGACTAGCGGAAACGCAGATACGCAGTATTTT.

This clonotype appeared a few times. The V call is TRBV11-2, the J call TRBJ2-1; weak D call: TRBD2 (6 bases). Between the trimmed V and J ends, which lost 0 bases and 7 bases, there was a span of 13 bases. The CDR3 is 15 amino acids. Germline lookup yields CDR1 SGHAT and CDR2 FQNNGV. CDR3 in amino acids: CASSLDRGGGNEQFF. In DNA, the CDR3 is TGTGCCAGCAGCTTAGATCGGGGCGGAGGGAATGAGCAGTTCTTC.

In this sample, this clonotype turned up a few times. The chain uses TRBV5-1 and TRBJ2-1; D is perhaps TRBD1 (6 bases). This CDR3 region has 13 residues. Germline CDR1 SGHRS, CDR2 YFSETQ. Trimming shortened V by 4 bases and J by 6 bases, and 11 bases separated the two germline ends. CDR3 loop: CASSPRQANEQFF. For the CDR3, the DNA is TGCGCCAGCAGCCCAAGACAGGCCAATGAGCAGTTCTTC.

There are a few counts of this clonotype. CDR3 DNA: TGTGCCAGCAGCTTCGAGGGGCGGGCAGATACGCAGTATTTT. It is translated as CASSFEGRADTQYF. The chain combines TRBV7-2 with TRBJ2-3; D tentatively fits TRBD1 or TRBD2 (5 bases each). The CDR3 is 14 amino acids. CDR1 is SGHTA and CDR2 is FQGNSA in the germline V gene. Trimming took 3 bases from V and 4 from J, leaving 11 bases between them.

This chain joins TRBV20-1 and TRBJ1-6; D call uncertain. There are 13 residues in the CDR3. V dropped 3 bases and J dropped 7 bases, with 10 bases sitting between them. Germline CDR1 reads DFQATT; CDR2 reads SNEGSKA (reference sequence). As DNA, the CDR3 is TGCAGTGCTAGCCGTACGGAGAATTCACCCCTCCACTTT. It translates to CSASRTENSPLHF.

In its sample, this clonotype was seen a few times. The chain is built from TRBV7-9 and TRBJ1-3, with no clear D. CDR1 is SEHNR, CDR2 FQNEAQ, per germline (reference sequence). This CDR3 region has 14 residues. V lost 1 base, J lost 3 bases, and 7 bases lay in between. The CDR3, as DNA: TGTGCCAGCAGCTTAGGCGCAGATGGAAACACCATATATTTT. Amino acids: CASSLGADGNTIYF.

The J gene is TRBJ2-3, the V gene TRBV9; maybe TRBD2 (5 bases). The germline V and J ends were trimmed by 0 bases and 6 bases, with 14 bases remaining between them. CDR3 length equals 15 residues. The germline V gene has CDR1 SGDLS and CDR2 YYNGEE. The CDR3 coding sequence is TGTGCCAGCAGCGTAGCCCCTACTAGGTCCGATACGCAGTATTTT. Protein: CASSVAPTRSDTQYF.

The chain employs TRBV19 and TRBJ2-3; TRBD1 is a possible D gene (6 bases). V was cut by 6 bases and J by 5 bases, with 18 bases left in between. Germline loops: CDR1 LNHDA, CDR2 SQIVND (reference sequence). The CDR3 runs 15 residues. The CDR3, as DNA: TGTGCCAGTAGCCGACAGGTCTTAGGTGGAGATACGCAGTATTTT. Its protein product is CASSRQVLGGDTQYF.

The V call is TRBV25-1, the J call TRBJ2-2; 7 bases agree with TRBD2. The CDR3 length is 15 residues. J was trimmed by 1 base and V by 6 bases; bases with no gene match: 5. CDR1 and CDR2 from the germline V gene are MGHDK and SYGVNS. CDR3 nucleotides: TGTGCCAGCAGAGGGGACTACGAGAACACCGGGGAGCTGTTTTTT. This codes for CASRGDYENTGELFF.

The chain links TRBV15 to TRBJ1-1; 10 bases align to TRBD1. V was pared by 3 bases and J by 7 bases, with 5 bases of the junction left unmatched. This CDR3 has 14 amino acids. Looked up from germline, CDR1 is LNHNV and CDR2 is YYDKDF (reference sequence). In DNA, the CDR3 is TGTGCCACCAGCAGGATGACAGGGGGCGGTGAAGCTTTCTTT. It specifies CATSRMTGGGEAFF.

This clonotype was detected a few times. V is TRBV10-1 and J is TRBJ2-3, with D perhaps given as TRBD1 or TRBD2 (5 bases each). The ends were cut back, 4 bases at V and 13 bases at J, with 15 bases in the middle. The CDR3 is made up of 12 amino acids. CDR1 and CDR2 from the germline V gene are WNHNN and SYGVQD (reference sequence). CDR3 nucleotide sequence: TGCGCCAGCAGTGCCGCCGGGACCGAGAAGTATTTT. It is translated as CASSAAGTEKYF.

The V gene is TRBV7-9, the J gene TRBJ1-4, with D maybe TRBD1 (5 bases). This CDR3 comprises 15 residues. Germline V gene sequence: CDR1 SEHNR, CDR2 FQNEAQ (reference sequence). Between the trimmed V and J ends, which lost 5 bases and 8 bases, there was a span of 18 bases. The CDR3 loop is CASSGRSGRDEKLFF. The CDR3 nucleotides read TGTGCCAGCAGCGGACGAAGCGGGAGGGACGAAAAACTGTTTTTT.

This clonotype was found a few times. CDR3 amino acids: CASSFVQGSSYDTEAFF. The CDR3, as DNA: TGTGCCAGCAGCTTCGTCCAGGGATCGTCTTATGACACTGAAGCTTTCTTT. This chain links TRBV5-6 with TRBJ1-1, with D possibly matching TRBD1 (5 bases). Trimming left V 2 bases short and J 3 bases short, with 20 bases between. This CDR3 region has 17 residues. Germline V CDR1 and CDR2: SGHDT, YYEEEE.

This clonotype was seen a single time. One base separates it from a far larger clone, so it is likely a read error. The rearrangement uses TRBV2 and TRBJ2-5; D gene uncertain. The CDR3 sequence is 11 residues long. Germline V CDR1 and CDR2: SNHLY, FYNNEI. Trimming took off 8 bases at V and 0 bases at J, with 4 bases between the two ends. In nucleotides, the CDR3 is TGTGCCAGCGGTTACCAAGAGACCCAGTACTTC. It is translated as CASGYQETQYF.

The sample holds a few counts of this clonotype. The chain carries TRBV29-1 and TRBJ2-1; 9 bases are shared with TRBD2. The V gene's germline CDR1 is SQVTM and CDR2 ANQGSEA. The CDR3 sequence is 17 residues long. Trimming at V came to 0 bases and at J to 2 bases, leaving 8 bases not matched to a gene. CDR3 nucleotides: TGCAGCGTTGAAGATCACCAGCGGGAGGCCCCCTACAATGAGCAGTTCTTC. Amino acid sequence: CSVEDHQREAPYNEQFF.

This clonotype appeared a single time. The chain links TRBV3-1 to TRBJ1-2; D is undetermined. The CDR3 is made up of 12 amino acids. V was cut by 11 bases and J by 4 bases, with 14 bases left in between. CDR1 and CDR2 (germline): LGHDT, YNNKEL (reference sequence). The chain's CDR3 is CACSRASYGYTF. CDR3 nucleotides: TGTGCCTGTTCTAGGGCCTCCTATGGCTACACCTTC.